Below, one T cell receptor beta chain is given with its context. This sample is drawn from a study of blood T cell repertoires in COVID-19. The CDR3 is made up of 15 amino acids. The germline V and J ends were trimmed by 5 bases and 6 bases, with 17 bases remaining between them. CDR1 MDHEN and CDR2 SYDVKM come from the germline V gene. Here immunoSEQ multiplex PCR was the method, and the copy in TCRdb shows in-frame clones only, minus some. The profile shows roughly 340,000 clones, 80% to 90% of them singletons. The sample was PBMCs or T cells enriched from blood (not recorded which). This chain joins TRBV28 and TRBJ2-1; perhaps TRBD2 as D (6 bases). The origin of this receptor is a man aged 40-49 years in a cohort exposed to, infected with or recovered from COVID-19 (not recorded which). CDR3 amino acids: CASSLQRLGVNEQFF. CDR3 nucleotides: TGTGCCAGCAGTCTTCAAAGACTAGGAGTCAATGAGCAGTTCTTC.